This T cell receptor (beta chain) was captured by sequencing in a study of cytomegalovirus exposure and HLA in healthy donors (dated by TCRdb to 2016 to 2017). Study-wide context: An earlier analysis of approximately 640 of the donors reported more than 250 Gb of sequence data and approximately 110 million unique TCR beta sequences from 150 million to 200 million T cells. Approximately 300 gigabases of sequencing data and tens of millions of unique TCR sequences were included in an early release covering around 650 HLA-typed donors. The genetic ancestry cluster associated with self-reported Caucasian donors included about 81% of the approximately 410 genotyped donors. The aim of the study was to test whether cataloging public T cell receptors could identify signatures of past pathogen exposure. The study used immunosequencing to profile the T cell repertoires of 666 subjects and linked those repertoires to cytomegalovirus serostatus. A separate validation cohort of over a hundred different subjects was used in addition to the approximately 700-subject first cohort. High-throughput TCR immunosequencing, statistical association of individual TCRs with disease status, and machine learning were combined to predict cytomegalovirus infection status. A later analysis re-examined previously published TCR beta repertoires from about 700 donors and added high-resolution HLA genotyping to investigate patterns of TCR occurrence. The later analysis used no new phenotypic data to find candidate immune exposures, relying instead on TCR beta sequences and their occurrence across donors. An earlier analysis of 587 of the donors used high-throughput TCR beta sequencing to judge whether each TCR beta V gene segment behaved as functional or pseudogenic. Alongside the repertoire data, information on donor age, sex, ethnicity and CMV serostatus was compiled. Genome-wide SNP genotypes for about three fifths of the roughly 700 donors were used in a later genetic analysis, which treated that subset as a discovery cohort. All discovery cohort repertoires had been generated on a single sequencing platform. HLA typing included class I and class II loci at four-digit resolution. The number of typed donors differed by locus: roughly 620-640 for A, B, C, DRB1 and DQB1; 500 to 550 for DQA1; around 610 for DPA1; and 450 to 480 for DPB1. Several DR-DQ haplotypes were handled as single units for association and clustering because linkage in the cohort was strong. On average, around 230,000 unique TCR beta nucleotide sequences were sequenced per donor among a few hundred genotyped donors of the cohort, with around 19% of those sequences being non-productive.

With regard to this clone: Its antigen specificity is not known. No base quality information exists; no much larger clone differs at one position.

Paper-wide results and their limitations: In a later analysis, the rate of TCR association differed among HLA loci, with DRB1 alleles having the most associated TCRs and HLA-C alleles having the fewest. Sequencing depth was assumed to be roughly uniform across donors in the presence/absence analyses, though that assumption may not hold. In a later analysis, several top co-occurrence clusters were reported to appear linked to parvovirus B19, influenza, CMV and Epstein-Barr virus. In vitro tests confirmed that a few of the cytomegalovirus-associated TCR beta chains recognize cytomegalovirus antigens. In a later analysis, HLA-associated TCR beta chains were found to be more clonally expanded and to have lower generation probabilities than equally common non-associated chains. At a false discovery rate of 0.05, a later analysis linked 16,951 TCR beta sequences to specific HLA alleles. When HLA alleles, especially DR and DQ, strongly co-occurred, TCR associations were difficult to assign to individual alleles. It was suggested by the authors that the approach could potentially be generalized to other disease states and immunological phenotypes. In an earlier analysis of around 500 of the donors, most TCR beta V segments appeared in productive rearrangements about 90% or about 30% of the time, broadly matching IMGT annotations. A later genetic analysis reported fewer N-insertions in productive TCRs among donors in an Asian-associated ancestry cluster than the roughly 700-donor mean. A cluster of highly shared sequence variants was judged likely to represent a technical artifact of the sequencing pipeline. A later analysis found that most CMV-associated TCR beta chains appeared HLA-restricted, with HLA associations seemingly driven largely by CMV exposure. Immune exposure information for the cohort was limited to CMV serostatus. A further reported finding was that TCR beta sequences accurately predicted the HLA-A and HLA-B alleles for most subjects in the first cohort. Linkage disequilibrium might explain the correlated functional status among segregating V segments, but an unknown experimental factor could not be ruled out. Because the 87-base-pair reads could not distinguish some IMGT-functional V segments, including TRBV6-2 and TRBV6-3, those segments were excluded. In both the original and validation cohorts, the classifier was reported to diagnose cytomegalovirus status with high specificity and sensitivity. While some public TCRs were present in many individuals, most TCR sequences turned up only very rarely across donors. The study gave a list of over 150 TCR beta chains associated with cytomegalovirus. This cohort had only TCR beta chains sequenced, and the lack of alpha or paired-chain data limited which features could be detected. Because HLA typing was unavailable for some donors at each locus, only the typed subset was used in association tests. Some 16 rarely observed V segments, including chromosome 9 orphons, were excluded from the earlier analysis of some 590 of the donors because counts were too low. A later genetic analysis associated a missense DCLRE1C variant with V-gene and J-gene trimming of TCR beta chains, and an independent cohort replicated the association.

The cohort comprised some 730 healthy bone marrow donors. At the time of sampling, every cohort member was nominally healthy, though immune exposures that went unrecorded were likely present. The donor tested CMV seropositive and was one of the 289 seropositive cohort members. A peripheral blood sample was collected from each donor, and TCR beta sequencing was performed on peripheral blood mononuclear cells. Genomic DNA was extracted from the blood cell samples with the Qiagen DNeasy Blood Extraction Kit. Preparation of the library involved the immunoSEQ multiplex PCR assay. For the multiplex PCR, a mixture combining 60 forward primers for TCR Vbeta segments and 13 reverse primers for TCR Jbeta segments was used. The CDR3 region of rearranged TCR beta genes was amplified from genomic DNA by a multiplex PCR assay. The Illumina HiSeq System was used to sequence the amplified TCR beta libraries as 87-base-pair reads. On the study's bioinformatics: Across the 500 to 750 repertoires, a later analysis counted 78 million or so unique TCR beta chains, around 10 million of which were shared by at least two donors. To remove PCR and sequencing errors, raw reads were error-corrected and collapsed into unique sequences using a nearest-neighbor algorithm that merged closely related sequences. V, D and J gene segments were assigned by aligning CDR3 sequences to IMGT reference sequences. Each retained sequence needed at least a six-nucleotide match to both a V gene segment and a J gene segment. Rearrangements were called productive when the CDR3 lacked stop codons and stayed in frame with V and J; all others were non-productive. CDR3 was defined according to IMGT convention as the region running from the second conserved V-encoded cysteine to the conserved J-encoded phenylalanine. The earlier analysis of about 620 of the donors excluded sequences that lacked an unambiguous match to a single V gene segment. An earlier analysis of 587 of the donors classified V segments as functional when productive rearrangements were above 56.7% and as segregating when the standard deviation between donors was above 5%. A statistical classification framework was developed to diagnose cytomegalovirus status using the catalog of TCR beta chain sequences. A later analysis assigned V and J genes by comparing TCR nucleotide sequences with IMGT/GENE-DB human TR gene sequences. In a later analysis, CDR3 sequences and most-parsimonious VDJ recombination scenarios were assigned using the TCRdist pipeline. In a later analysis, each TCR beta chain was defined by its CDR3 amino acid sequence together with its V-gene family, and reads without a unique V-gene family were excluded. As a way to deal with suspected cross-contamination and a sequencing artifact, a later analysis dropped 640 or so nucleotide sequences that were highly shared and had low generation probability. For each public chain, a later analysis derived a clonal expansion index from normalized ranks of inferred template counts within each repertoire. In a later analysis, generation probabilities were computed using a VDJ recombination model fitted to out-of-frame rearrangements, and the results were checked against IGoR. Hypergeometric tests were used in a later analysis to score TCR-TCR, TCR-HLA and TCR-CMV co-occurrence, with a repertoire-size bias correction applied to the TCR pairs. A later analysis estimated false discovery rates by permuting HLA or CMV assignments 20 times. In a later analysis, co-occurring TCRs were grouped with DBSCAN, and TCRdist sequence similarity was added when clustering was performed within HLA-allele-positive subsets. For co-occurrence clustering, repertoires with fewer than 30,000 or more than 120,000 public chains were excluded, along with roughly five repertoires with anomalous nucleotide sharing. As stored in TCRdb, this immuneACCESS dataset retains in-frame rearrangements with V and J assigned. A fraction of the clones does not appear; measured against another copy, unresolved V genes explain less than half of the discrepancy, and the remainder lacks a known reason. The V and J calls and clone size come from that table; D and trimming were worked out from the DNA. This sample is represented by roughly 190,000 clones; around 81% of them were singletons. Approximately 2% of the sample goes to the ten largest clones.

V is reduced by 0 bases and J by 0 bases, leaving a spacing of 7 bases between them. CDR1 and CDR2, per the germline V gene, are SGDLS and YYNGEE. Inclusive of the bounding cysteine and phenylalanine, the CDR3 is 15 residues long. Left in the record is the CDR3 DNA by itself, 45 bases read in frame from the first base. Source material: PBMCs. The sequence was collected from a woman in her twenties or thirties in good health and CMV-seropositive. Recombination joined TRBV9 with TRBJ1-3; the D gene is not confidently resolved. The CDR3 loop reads CASSVAPGSGNTIYF. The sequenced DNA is TGTGCCAGCAGCGTAGCCCCGGGCTCTGGAAACACCATATATTTT.